This T cell receptor beta chain was sequenced for a study of cytomegalovirus exposure and HLA in healthy donors. Germline CDR1 is SGHTA and CDR2 is FQGTGA. The length of the CDR3 is 15 residues. Notes on the study in general: In a later analysis, at a false discovery rate of 0.05, about 17,000 TCR beta sequences matched HLA alleles. Presence/absence results assume similar sequencing depth per donor, which may not hold. Several top significant clusters appeared, in a later analysis, to be linked to common viral pathogens. Researchers counted about 150 TCR beta chains as cytomegalovirus-associated.

In the case of this clone: Antigen unknown. The junction and the germline gene differ at one end; a read error may be behind it.

A multiplex PCR was run with 60 Vbeta primers and 13 Jbeta primers. The protocol was immunoSEQ multiplex PCR, while the TCRdb copy is restricted to in-frame clones and leaves out a portion. The table lists around 100,000 clones, roughly 73% of them singletons. This rearrangement joins TRBV7-3 to TRBJ1-2; the D gene is possibly TRBD1 (5 bases). Sequencing was performed on PBMCs. This clonotype was sampled from a male donor in good health and CMV-seropositive. The DNA for the CDR3 is TGTGCCGGCAGCTTAGGATCGGGGGGGGTCTATGGCTACACCTTC. Protein product: CAGSLGSGGVYGYTF.